Following are 20 T cell receptor beta chains from one sample sequenced in a study of cytomegalovirus exposure and HLA in healthy donors (dated by TCRdb to 2016 to 2017). The receptor library was made with the immunoSEQ multiplex PCR assay. For the multiplex PCR, a mixture combining 60 forward primers for TCR Vbeta segments and 13 reverse primers for TCR Jbeta segments was used. Drawn from immuneACCESS, this table holds only the in-frame rearrangements with V and J called that TCRdb kept. Clones are partly lost; checked studies trace under half to an unresolved V gene and leave the rest unexplained. The sample includes roughly 290,000 clones, with 80% to 90% observed a single time. The ten largest clones capture 2% to 3% of the sample. The specimen was PBMCs. Every receptor here comes from a woman younger than 35 in good health and CMV-seronegative.

This clone showed up just a few times. The chain is built from TRBV5-1 and TRBJ2-5, with a possible D match to TRBD2 (6 bases). The assigned J gene may be wrong: the sequence end matches TRBJ2-7 better. CDR3 length: 15 amino acids. Germline V gives CDR1 SGHRS, CDR2 YFSETQ. Written as DNA, the CDR3 is TGCGCCAGCACCCCAGGCGGGGACCAGGTGGGCGAGCAGTACTTC. It codes for CASTPGGDQVGEQYF.

The J gene is TRBJ1-2, the V gene TRBV6-5; a weak D match, TRBD1 (6 bases). CDR1 and CDR2 (germline): MNHEY, SVGAGI. The CDR3 is 15 amino acids. Between the trimmed V and J ends, which lost 4 bases and 10 bases, there was a span of 22 bases. The chain's CDR3 is CASSSFTTGREDYTF. The CDR3 nucleotides read TGTGCCAGCAGTTCCTTCACGACAGGACGAGAGGACTACACCTTC.

This clone was seen a few times. The chain employs TRBV12-5 and TRBJ1-1; D is ambiguous. Germline V gives CDR1 LGHNT, CDR2 FRNRAP. V was cut by 2 bases and J by 4 bases, with 8 bases left in between. The CDR3 is 13 residues long. CDR3 amino acids: CASGLSPGTEAFF. In DNA, the CDR3 is TGTGCTAGTGGTTTGTCCCCGGGCACTGAAGCTTTCTTT.

The gene calls are TRBV7-3 and TRBJ2-1, with 9 bases identical to TRBD1. V lost 5 bases to trimming and J lost 8 bases; unmatched junction nucleotides: 10. This CDR3 region has 15 residues. Germline CDR1 is SGHTA and CDR2 is FQGTGA. The CDR3 protein is CASSPTGGTWDEQFF. DNA of the CDR3: TGTGCCAGCAGCCCGACAGGGGGGACCTGGGATGAGCAGTTCTTC.

CDR3 DNA: TGTGCCTGGAGTGTGGGTGACAGGGGCTTTGGGAACGAGCAGTACTTC. The encoded protein is CAWSVGDRGFGNEQYF. The rearrangement uses TRBV30 and TRBJ2-7; 8 positions agree with TRBD1. CDR3 length: 16 residues. In germline, CDR1 is GTSNPN, CDR2 SVGIG (reference sequence). V shed 0 bases, J shed 5 bases, and the junction held 12 bases outside the gene matches. Using reference TRBV30 and TRBJ2-7 for the parts outside the CDR3, the full variable domain is SQTIHQWPATLVQPVGSPLSLECTVEGTSNPNLYWYRQAAGRGLQLLFYSVGIGQISSEVPQNLSASRPQDRQFILSSKKLLLSDSGFYLCAWSVGDRGFGNEQYFGPGTRLTVT.

The rearrangement joins TRBV29-1 to TRBJ2-5; a possible D gene is TRBD1 (5 bases). CDR3 size: 14 residues. The V and J ends lost 4 bases and 2 bases respectively, with 14 bases between them. CDR1 SQVTM and CDR2 ANQGSEA come from the germline V gene. The CDR3 coding sequence is TGCAGCGTTGCCCTCGGCGGACAACAAGAGACCCAGTACTTC. It translates to CSVALGGQQETQYF.

The chain employs TRBV5-4 and TRBJ2-3; TRBD2 is a possible D gene (7 bases). Deletions cut 0 bases from V and 3 bases from J, with 11 bases between. This CDR3 is built from 15 residues. In germline, CDR1 is SGHNT, CDR2 YYREEE (reference sequence). CDR3 region: CASSLEGGETDTQYF. The CDR3 DNA follows: TGTGCCAGCAGCTTGGAGGGGGGGGAAACAGATACGCAGTATTTT.

The chain uses TRBV11-2 and TRBJ2-7, with TRBD1 as a possible D gene (6 bases). Looked up from germline, CDR1 is SGHAT and CDR2 is FQNNGV. The V gene lost 3 bases and the J gene lost 3 bases, with 12 bases spanning the gap. CDR3 length: 14 amino acids. Here the CDR3 reads CASSFGRGIYEQYF. The CDR3 nucleotides read TGTGCCAGCAGCTTCGGCAGGGGAATCTACGAGCAGTACTTC.

This clone has more than one count but fewer than ten. The identical CDR3 is also encoded by other nucleotide sequences in the sample. V is TRBV9 and J is TRBJ2-1; the match to TRBD2 covers 11 bases. Per germline, CDR1 SGDLS and CDR2 YYNGEE. There are 16 residues in the CDR3. V shed 0 bases, J shed 3 bases, and the junction held 2 bases outside the gene matches. Written as DNA, the CDR3 is TGTGCCAGCAGCGTAGTCGGACTAGCGGGCTACAATGAGCAGTTCTTC. Translated, it gives CASSVVGLAGYNEQFF.

The chain carries TRBV4-1 and TRBJ2-5, with a possible D match to TRBD1 (6 bases). The germline CDR1 and CDR2 sequences are MGHRA and YSYEKL. V was cut by 2 bases and J by 1 base, with 8 bases left in between. CDR3 length: 14 amino acids. In nucleotides, the CDR3 is TGCGCCAGCAGCCAACTGGACAGCCAAGAGACCCAGTACTTC. Protein product: CASSQLDSQETQYF.

The genes are TRBV10-3 and TRBJ1-3; D remains unclear. V was clipped by 0 bases and J by 4 bases, with 7 bases between them. This CDR3 has 14 residues. Germline CDR1 ENHRY, CDR2 SYGVKD. DNA of the CDR3: TGTGCCATCAGTGAGTCGTTTCTGGGAAACACCATATATTTT. This sequence encodes CAISESFLGNTIYF.

The genes are TRBV9 and TRBJ1-1, with TRBD1 as a possible D gene (5 bases). The CDR3 loop spans 17 amino acids. CDR1 SGDLS and CDR2 YYNGEE come from the germline V gene. The V end lost 4 bases, the J end lost 4 bases, and 23 bases lay between the germline ends. CDR3: CASSTSDGGDLSTEAFF. CDR3 bases: TGTGCCAGCAGCACCTCCGATGGGGGGGACTTATCCACTGAAGCTTTCTTT.

The rearrangement uses TRBV27 and TRBJ2-1; weak D call: TRBD1 (6 bases). From germline, CDR1 is MNHEY and CDR2 SMNVEV (reference sequence). Trimming shortened V by 3 bases and J by 7 bases, and 16 bases separated the two germline ends. The CDR3 contains 15 residues. The CDR3 nucleotides are TGTGCCAGCAGTTTTTACAGGGATTCTGCGAATGAGCAGTTCTTC. Residues: CASSFYRDSANEQFF.

The chain's CDR3 is CASTGTGGRANYGYTF. The DNA for the CDR3 is TGTGCCAGTACAGGGACAGGGGGCCGAGCTAACTATGGCTACACCTTC. This sequence joins TRBV19 and TRBJ1-2, with 12 positions matching TRBD1. The CDR3 sequence is 16 residues long. Germline loops: CDR1 LNHDA, CDR2 SQIVND (reference sequence). With V trimmed by 7 bases and J by 0 bases, 6 bases remained unmatched.

This clone showed up just once. This chain joins TRBV19 and TRBJ1-6, with D possibly TRBD1 on 5 matching bases. The germline V gene has CDR1 LNHDA and CDR2 SQIVND (reference sequence). V lost 0 bases, J lost 10 bases, and 16 bases lay in between. The CDR3 has 16 residues. The DNA for the CDR3 is TGTGCCAGTAGTATAGAGAGAGAAGGAAGGGGATCACCCCTCCACTTT. Translated: CASSIEREGRGSPLHF.

This chain uses TRBV28 with TRBJ1-3, with D unclear. The germline V gene encodes CDR1 MDHEN and CDR2 SYDVKM. The CDR3 covers 13 residues. Trimming removed 2 bases at V and 4 bases at J, with 6 bases between. In DNA, the CDR3 is TGTGCCAGCAGTTTAAACACCGGAAACACCATATATTTT. Amino acid sequence: CASSLNTGNTIYF.

This chain links TRBV6-5 with TRBJ2-1; TRBD2 might be the D (6 bases). The CDR3 loop spans 15 amino acids. Germline assignment: CDR1 MNHEY and CDR2 SVGAGI. Between the trimmed V and J ends, which lost 0 bases and 4 bases, there was a span of 10 bases. CDR3 in DNA: TGTGCCAGCAGTTACTCAATCGGAGGGTACAATGAGCAGTTCTTC. Its protein product is CASSYSIGGYNEQFF.

The chain joins TRBV5-1 to TRBJ1-2; D might be TRBD1 (5 bases). The CDR3 spans 14 residues. V lost 1 base to trimming and J lost 0 bases, with 7 bases between them. Germline values: CDR1 SGHRS, CDR2 YFSETQ. The CDR3, as DNA: TGCGCCAGCAGCTTGACAGGAGCTAACTATGGCTACACCTTC. Protein: CASSLTGANYGYTF.

The V and J genes are TRBV5-1 and TRBJ2-7, with 10 bases that match TRBD2. The V gene's germline CDR1 is SGHRS and CDR2 YFSETQ. This CDR3 is 16 amino acids long. With 0 bases clipped from V and 5 bases from J, the junction kept 8 bases outside the gene matches. The CDR3 DNA reads as TGCGCCAGCAGCTTGGACCCTAGCGGGGGTCTAAACGAGCAGTACTTC. Translating it yields CASSLDPSGGLNEQYF. The variable domain in full, completed from reference TRBV5-1 and TRBJ2-7, reads KAGVTQTPRYLIKTRGQQVTLSCSPISGHRSVSWYQQTPGQGLQFLFEYFSETQRNKGNFPGRFSGRQFSNSRSEMNVSTLELGDSALYLCASSLDPSGGLNEQYFGPGTRLTVT.

This clone was observed a handful of times. V and J are TRBV6-5 and TRBJ1-2, with 7 bases matching TRBD1. Germline-derived CDR1 and CDR2 are MNHEY and SVGAGI. J was trimmed by 0 bases and V by 6 bases; bases with no gene match: 7. This CDR3 is 15 amino acids long. CDR3 residues: CASRRQGLANYGYTF. CDR3 in DNA: TGTGCCAGCAGGAGACAGGGCTTAGCTAACTATGGCTACACCTTC.